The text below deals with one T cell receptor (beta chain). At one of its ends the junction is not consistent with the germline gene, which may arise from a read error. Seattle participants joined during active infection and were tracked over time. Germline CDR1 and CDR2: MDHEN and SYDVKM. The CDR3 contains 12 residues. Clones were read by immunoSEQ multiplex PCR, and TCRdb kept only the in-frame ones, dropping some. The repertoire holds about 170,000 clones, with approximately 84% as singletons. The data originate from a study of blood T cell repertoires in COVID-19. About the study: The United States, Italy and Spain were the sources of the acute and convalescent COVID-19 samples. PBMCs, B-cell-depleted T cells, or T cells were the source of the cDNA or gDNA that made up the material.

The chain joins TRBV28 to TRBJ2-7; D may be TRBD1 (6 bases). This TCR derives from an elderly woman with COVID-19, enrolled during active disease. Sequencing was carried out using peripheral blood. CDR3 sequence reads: CASSYARTEHNF. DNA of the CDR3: TGTGCCAGCAGTTACGCCCGGACAGAGCACAACTTC.